This TCR beta chain was obtained from a study of T cells after somatic rescue of genetic block. The CDR3 has 14 amino acids. Unmatched junction bases numbered 5, after V lost 5 bases and J lost 3 bases. The germline V gene encodes CDR1 MDHEN and CDR2 SYDVKM. This table comes from immunoSEQ multiplex PCR, and its TCRdb copy is limited to in-frame clones, with some not included. The table has approximately 10,000 clones, approximately 79% seen once. This clone has just a few counts. The rearrangement joins TRBV28 to TRBJ2-7; 9 bases map to TRBD1. The material sequenced was peripheral blood mononuclear cells (PBMCs). This TCR derives from a boy between 10 and 17 years old. The CDR3 bases are TGTGCCAGCAGTCGACAGGGGGTAATCTACGAGCAGTACTTC. Translation: CASSRQGVIYEQYF.